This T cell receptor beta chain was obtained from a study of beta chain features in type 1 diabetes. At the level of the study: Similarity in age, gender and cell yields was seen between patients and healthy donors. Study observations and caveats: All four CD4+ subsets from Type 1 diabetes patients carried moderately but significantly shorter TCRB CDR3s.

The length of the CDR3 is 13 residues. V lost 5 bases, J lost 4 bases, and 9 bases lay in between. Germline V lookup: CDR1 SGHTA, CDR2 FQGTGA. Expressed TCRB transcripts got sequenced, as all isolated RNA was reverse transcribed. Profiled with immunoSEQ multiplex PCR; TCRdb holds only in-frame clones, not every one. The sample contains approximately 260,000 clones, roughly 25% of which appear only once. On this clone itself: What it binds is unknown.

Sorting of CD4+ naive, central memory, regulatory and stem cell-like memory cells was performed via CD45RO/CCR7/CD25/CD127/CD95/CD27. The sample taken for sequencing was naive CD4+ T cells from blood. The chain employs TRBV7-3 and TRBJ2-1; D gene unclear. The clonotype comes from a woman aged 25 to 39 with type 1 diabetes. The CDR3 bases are TGTGCCAGCAGCCCAGACTCTTACAATGAGCAGTTCTTC. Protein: CASSPDSYNEQFF. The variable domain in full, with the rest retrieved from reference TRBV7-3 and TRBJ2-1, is GAGVSQTPSNKVTEKGKYVELRCDPISGHTALYWYRQSLGQGPEFLIYFQGTGAADDSGLPNDRFFAVRPEGSVSTLKIQRTERGDSAVYLCASSPDSYNEQFFGPGTRLTVL.